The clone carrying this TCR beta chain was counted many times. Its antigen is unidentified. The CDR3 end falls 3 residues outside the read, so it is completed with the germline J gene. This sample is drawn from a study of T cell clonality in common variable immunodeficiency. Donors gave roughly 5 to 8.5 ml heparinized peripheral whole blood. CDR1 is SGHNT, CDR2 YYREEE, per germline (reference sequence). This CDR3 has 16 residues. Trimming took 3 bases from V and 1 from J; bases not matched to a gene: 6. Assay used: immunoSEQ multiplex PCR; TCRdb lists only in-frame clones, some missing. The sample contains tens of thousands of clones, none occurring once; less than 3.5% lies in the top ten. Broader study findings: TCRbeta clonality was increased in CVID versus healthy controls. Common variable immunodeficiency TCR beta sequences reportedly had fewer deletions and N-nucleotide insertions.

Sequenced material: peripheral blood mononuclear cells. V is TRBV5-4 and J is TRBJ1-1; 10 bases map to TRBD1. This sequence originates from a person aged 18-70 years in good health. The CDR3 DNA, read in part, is TGTGCCAGCAGCTCCCGGGACAGGGGTACGAACACTGAA. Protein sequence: CASSSRDRGTNTE. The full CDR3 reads CASSSRDRGTNTEAFF.